Listed below are T cell receptor beta chains from one sample, sequenced in a study of cytomegalovirus exposure and HLA in healthy donors. Produced via immunoSEQ multiplex PCR; TCRdb's table is partial and in-frame only. The data contain under 200,000 clones, roughly 87% of them singletons. The sample was PBMCs. Receptor source: a young woman in good health and CMV-seronegative. Both conserved end residues are part of each CDR3. A D gene is named only where the DNA matches it firmly. Clone size, where shown, is once, few, many, or a class for clones that have expanded.

clone_size: -
cdr3_length: 11
d_call: -
v_call: TRBV6-1
j_call: TRBJ1-4
cdr3_aa: CASKGGVKLFF
cdr3_nt: TGTGCCAGCAAGGGAGGAGTAAAACTGTTTTTT

clone_size: -
cdr3_length: 16
d_call: TRBD1
v_call: TRBV19
j_call: TRBJ2-5
cdr3_aa: CASRGPGTGKKETQYF
cdr3_nt: TGTGCCAGTAGGGGCCCCGGGACAGGAAAGAAAGAGACCCAGTACTTC

clone_size: -
cdr3_length: 14
d_call: TRBD2
v_call: TRBV7-6
j_call: TRBJ2-1
cdr3_aa: CASSPLAGGGEQFF
cdr3_nt: TGTGCCAGCAGTCCGCTAGCGGGGGGAGGAGAGCAGTTCTTC

clone_size: once
cdr3_length: 13
d_call: -
v_call: TRBV6-1
j_call: TRBJ2-1
cdr3_aa: CASSEFASREQFF
cdr3_nt: TGTGCCAGCAGTGAATTCGCTAGCCGGGAGCAGTTCTTC

clone_size: -
cdr3_length: 15
d_call: -
v_call: TRBV5-1
j_call: TRBJ1-1
cdr3_aa: CASSLVGGTGTEAFF
cdr3_nt: TGCGCCAGCAGCTTGGTAGGGGGAACGGGGACTGAAGCTTTCTTT

clone_size: -
cdr3_length: 14
d_call: TRBD1
v_call: TRBV18
j_call: TRBJ2-5
cdr3_aa: CASSRQGSAETQYF
cdr3_nt: TGTGCCAGCTCACGACAGGGTTCAGCAGAGACCCAGTACTTC

clone_size: -
cdr3_length: 12
d_call: -
v_call: TRBV19
j_call: TRBJ2-1
cdr3_aa: CASSIGVNEQFF
cdr3_nt: TGTGCCAGTAGTATAGGCGTCAATGAGCAGTTCTTC

clone_size: -
cdr3_length: 15
d_call: TRBD2
v_call: TRBV7-2
j_call: TRBJ2-3
cdr3_aa: CASSLSGGTIDTQYF
cdr3_nt: TGTGCCAGCAGCTTAAGCGGGGGGACGATTGATACGCAGTATTTT

clone_size: -
cdr3_length: 14
d_call: -
v_call: TRBV6-5
j_call: TRBJ1-4
cdr3_aa: CASISGWAGEKLFF
cdr3_nt: TGTGCCAGCATCTCAGGGTGGGCAGGGGAAAAACTGTTTTTT

clone_size: -
cdr3_length: 15
d_call: TRBD2
v_call: TRBV6-1
j_call: TRBJ2-7
cdr3_aa: CASRQLAGGSYEQYF
cdr3_nt: TGTGCCAGCAGACAACTAGCGGGAGGGTCCTACGAGCAGTACTTC

clone_size: few
cdr3_length: 14
d_call: TRBD1
v_call: TRBV5-6
j_call: TRBJ1-2
cdr3_aa: CASIPNRGDTGYTF
cdr3_nt: TGTGCCAGCATCCCAAACAGGGGGGATACGGGCTACACCTTC

clone_size: -
cdr3_length: 11
d_call: -
v_call: TRBV20-1
j_call: TRBJ1-1
cdr3_aa: CSARPGFEAFF
cdr3_nt: TGCAGTGCTAGGCCCGGTTTTGAAGCTTTCTTT

clone_size: -
cdr3_length: 14
d_call: -
v_call: TRBV7-8
j_call: TRBJ2-7
cdr3_aa: CASSLGLGLYEQYF
cdr3_nt: TGTGCCAGCAGCTTAGGTCTAGGCCTCTACGAGCAGTACTTC

clone_size: -
cdr3_length: 17
d_call: TRBD1
v_call: TRBV19
j_call: TRBJ1-5
cdr3_aa: CASSIPDRGWNSQPQHF
cdr3_nt: TGTGCCAGTAGTATCCCCGACAGGGGATGGAATAGTCAGCCCCAGCATTTT